Below, 22 T cell receptor beta chains from the same sample are listed, as sequenced in a study of technical replicates of blood from a handful of donors. Profiling relied on immunoSEQ multiplex PCR, and the TCRdb table lists in-frame clones only, not all of them. Here the sample spans roughly 80,000 clones, approximately 93% being singletons. Sequencing was performed on T cells isolated from PBMCs. The source of these receptors is a human donor in good health.

V usage is TRBV18 and J usage is TRBJ2-7; no definite D call. V gave up 0 bases and J gave up 4 bases, with 10 bases separating them. Germline V gene sequence: CDR1 KGHSH, CDR2 LQKENI. There are 14 residues in the CDR3. The CDR3 sequence: CASSPPSSKYEQYF. CDR3 bases: TGTGCCAGCTCACCACCCTCCAGTAAATACGAGCAGTACTTC.

The V gene is TRBV7-9, the J gene TRBJ2-7, with TRBD1 matching over 10 bases. The V gene end was trimmed by 6 bases and the J gene end by 0 bases; junction bases not matched to a gene: 2. This CDR3 is 14 amino acids long. CDR1 SEHNR and CDR2 FQNEAQ come from the germline V gene (reference sequence). CDR3 residues: CASSRTGGSYEQYF. Here the CDR3 DNA reads TGTGCCAGCAGTCGGACAGGGGGCTCCTACGAGCAGTACTTC.

V usage is TRBV7-9 and J usage is TRBJ1-1, with D possibly matching TRBD1 (5 bases). The CDR3 runs to 15 residues. Germline V gene sequence: CDR1 SEHNR, CDR2 FQNEAQ (reference sequence). Trimming stripped 1 base from V and 3 bases from J, with 12 bases between. This chain's CDR3 is CASSLGMGGDTEAFF. CDR3 nucleotide sequence: TGTGCCAGCAGCTTAGGTATGGGGGGGGACACTGAAGCTTTCTTT.

Of note for this clone: At one end the junction does not follow the germline gene, possibly because of a read error. The V call is TRBV9, the J call TRBJ2-1; 7 nucleotides agree with TRBD2. The germline CDR1 and CDR2 sequences are SGDLS and YYNGEE. The CDR3 loop spans 12 amino acids. DNA of the CDR3: TGTGCCAGCAGGGGGGTAAGGGAGGGCCTTCTCTTC. Translating it yields CASRGVREGLLF.

The chain joins TRBV7-3 to TRBJ2-5; 8 bases line up with TRBD2. This CDR3 contains 16 residues. The V and J ends lost 2 bases and 1 base, in that order; junction bases with no gene match: 6. CDR1 and CDR2 (germline): SGHTA, FQGTGA. The CDR3 protein is CASSLGLAGFQETQYF. CDR3 nucleotide sequence: TGTGCCAGCAGCTTAGGCCTAGCGGGCTTCCAAGAGACCCAGTACTTC. The complete variable domain, with remaining parts taken from reference TRBV7-3 and TRBJ2-5, reads GAGVSQTPSNKVTEKGKYVELRCDPISGHTALYWYRQSLGQGPEFLIYFQGTGAADDSGLPNDRFFAVRPEGSVSTLKIQRTERGDSAVYLCASSLGLAGFQETQYFGPGTRLLVL.

This clone was detected only once. The chain recombines TRBV7-9 with TRBJ2-7; TRBD1 matches 7 bases. The CDR3 loop spans 14 amino acids. Germline CDR1 reads SEHNR; CDR2 reads FQNEAQ (reference sequence). The J segment lost 3 bases and the V segment lost 5 bases, leaving 7 bases of the junction unmatched. CDR3 protein: CASSPRDRYYEQYF. CDR3 bases: TGTGCCAGCAGCCCCCGGGACAGATACTACGAGCAGTACTTC.

This chain links TRBV19 with TRBJ1-1, with a possible D match to TRBD1 (5 bases). Germline assignment: CDR1 LNHDA and CDR2 SQIVND (reference sequence). The CDR3 totals 14 residues. Trimming removed 7 bases from V and 10 bases from J, with 22 bases in between. The CDR3 DNA reads TGTGCCAGTATATCAGGGTCGGCTGTGGGGGGAGCTTTCTTT. This translates into CASISGSAVGGAFF.

The chain couples TRBV27 to TRBJ2-7, with a tentative D call TRBD2 (5 bases). Between the trimmed V and J ends, which lost 3 bases and 4 bases, there was a span of 10 bases. Germline V lookup: CDR1 MNHEY, CDR2 SMNVEV (reference sequence). The CDR3 is 13 residues long. Here the CDR3 reads CASSFSRTYEQYF. In nucleotides, the CDR3 is TGTGCCAGCAGTTTCTCTAGGACTTACGAGCAGTACTTC.

The rearrangement links TRBV29-1 to TRBJ2-7; TRBD1 might be the D (7 bases). Germline assignment: CDR1 SQVTM and CDR2 ANQGSEA. The CDR3 runs to 12 residues. V was shortened by 4 bases and J by 5 bases, with 12 bases between the two germline ends. The CDR3 reads CSVVTRGDEQYF. DNA for the CDR3: TGCAGCGTTGTGACCAGGGGGGACGAGCAGTACTTC.

With regard to this clone: One end of the junction varies from germline; a read error may be responsible. The chain recombines TRBV10-3 with TRBJ2-7; D uncertain. Per germline, CDR1 ENHRY and CDR2 SYGVKD. This CDR3 spans 14 amino acids. This chain's CDR3 is CAISAAARTTEQYF. The CDR3 DNA sequence: TGTGCCATAAGTGCGGCAGCGCGAACCACGGAGCAGTACTTC.

Here the CDR3 reads CSVTLGALSPREQYF. The CDR3 bases are TGCAGCGTTACTTTGGGGGCCCTATCCCCTAGGGAGCAGTACTTC. The rearrangement links TRBV29-1 to TRBJ2-7; D is possibly TRBD1 (6 bases). The V end was cut by 5 bases, the J end by 7 bases, with 24 bases between. Germline V gene lookup returns CDR1 SQVTM and CDR2 ANQGSEA. CDR3 length: 15 amino acids.

The V and J genes are TRBV4-2 and TRBJ2-3; D gene unclear. Germline CDR1 is LGHNA and CDR2 is YNFKEQ. The CDR3 totals 15 residues. V lost 1 base and J lost 0, with 8 bases in between. The CDR3 DNA sequence: TGTGCCAGCAGCCAAGGCGGCACTAGCACAGATACGCAGTATTTT. Protein sequence: CASSQGGTSTDTQYF.

The rearrangement uses TRBV10-3 and TRBJ1-1, with 8 nucleotides matching TRBD1. Trimming removed 6 bases from V and 1 base from J; junction bases left unmatched: 13. Germline loops: CDR1 ENHRY, CDR2 SYGVKD. This CDR3 is built from 17 residues. The CDR3 sequence: CAISAHTGGQENTEAFF. For the CDR3, the DNA is TGTGCCATCAGCGCTCATACAGGGGGACAGGAGAACACTGAAGCTTTCTTT.

The chain has TRBV5-1 and TRBJ1-1, with unresolved D. CDR3 size: 13 residues. Germline-derived CDR1 and CDR2 are SGHRS and YFSETQ. Trimming shortened V by 4 bases and J by 1 base, and 8 bases separated the two germline ends. In nucleotides, the CDR3 is TGCGCCAGCAGCCCGGACTGGAACACTGAAGCTTTCTTT. The encoded protein is CASSPDWNTEAFF.

The V gene is TRBV5-1, the J gene TRBJ2-3; 8 bases are shared with TRBD1. Trimming at V came to 4 bases and at J to 6 bases, leaving 10 bases not matched to a gene. The CDR3 is 15 amino acids. CDR1 SGHRS and CDR2 YFSETQ come from the germline V gene. The CDR3 region has the DNA TGCGCCAGCAGCCTGGACAGGGCACGGAGGGATACGCAGTATTTT. It is translated as CASSLDRARRDTQYF.

This clone has just a few counts. The V call is TRBV19, the J call TRBJ2-7; D is possibly TRBD2 (5 bases). CDR3 length: 14 amino acids. Germline assignment: CDR1 LNHDA and CDR2 SQIVND (reference sequence). V lost 7 bases and J lost 3, with 16 bases in between. CDR3 region: CASTPSHSFYEQYF. The CDR3 DNA follows: TGTGCCAGTACCCCTAGCCACTCCTTCTACGAGCAGTACTTC.

The J gene is TRBJ1-1, the V gene TRBV7-2; 7 nucleotides line up with TRBD1. In germline, CDR1 is SGHTA, CDR2 FQGNSA. Unmatched junction bases numbered 2, after V lost 0 bases and J lost 1 base. The CDR3 runs to 15 residues. DNA for the CDR3: TGTGCCAGCAGCTTAGCAGGGGGCGGGAACACTGAAGCTTTCTTT. This sequence encodes CASSLAGGGNTEAFF.

The chain joins TRBV6-5 to TRBJ1-1; 9 bases are shared with TRBD1. V trimming: 5 bases; J trimming: 3 bases; junction bases outside the gene matches: 1. This CDR3 comprises 13 residues. From germline, CDR1 is MNHEY and CDR2 SVGAGI. In DNA form, the CDR3 reads TGTGCCAGCAGTCGGACAGGGGACACTGAAGCTTTCTTT. Encoded protein: CASSRTGDTEAFF.

CDR3 residues: CASSLGRGNTGELFF. The CDR3 nucleotides read TGTGCCAGCAGTTTGGGGCGGGGAAACACCGGGGAGCTGTTTTTT. J is TRBJ2-2 and V is TRBV27; D perhaps matches TRBD2 (6 bases). Per the germline V gene, CDR1 is MNHEY and CDR2 is SMNVEV (reference sequence). The CDR3 totals 15 residues. With 3 bases removed from V and 2 bases from J, the gap between germline ends came to 10 bases.

V gene TRBV7-7 combines with J gene TRBJ2-5; 9 bases agree with TRBD1. The CDR3 sequence is 16 residues long. With 5 bases clipped from V and 8 bases from J, the junction kept 15 bases outside the gene matches. CDR1 SSHAT and CDR2 FNYEAQ come from the germline V gene (reference sequence). The CDR3 DNA reads as TGTGCCAGCAGCCCATCAGGACAGGGGATGGTACGCACCCAGTACTTC. Translation: CASSPSGQGMVRTQYF.

The V gene is TRBV5-8, the J gene TRBJ2-1, with 8 bases lining up with TRBD1. V lost 2 bases to trimming and J lost 5 bases; unmatched junction nucleotides: 6. The V gene's germline CDR1 is SGHTS and CDR2 YDEGEE. This CDR3 has 15 amino acids. The CDR3 loop reads CASSFQGANHNEQFF. The CDR3 bases are TGTGCCAGCAGCTTTCAGGGGGCAAACCACAATGAGCAGTTCTTC.

This chain joins TRBV6-5 and TRBJ1-2; D remains ambiguous. The length of the CDR3 is 13 residues. Germline V lookup: CDR1 MNHEY, CDR2 SVGAGI. V dropped 5 bases and J dropped 3 bases, with 10 bases sitting between them. The chain's CDR3 is CASSIREHYGYTF. For the CDR3, the DNA is TGTGCCAGCAGTATTAGGGAGCACTATGGCTACACCTTC.